A single sample is the source of the 21 T cell receptor beta chains below, sequenced in a study of cytomegalovirus exposure and HLA in healthy donors. Method: immunoSEQ multiplex PCR; TCRdb's copy keeps in-frame clones and lacks some. The sample has about 98,000 clones, approximately 88% seen once. Material for sequencing was PBMCs. Source of these receptors: a woman in her 30s in good health and CMV-seronegative.

V is TRBV6-1 and J is TRBJ2-6; a possible D gene is TRBD1 (6 bases). CDR1 is MNHNS and CDR2 is SASEGT in the germline V gene. The CDR3 totals 15 residues. V lost 7 bases and J lost 0, with 10 bases in between. The chain's CDR3 is CASNTRGSGANVLTF. In nucleotides, the CDR3 is TGTGCCAGCAACACCAGGGGCTCTGGGGCCAACGTCCTGACTTTC.

This rearrangement joins TRBV28 to TRBJ1-5, with D tentatively TRBD1 (6 bases). CDR1 is MDHEN, CDR2 SYDVKM, per germline. Deletions cut 8 bases from V and 5 bases from J, with 13 bases between. The CDR3 runs 13 residues. CDR3 bases: TGTGCCAGCGGACGAGGGGGGGATCAGCCCCAGCATTTT. Amino acid sequence: CASGRGGDQPQHF.

The chain recombines TRBV7-2 with TRBJ1-1; D remains unclear. This CDR3 comprises 13 residues. Trimming took off 1 base at V and 6 bases at J, with 9 bases between the two ends. Germline CDR1 reads SGHTA; CDR2 reads FQGNSA. DNA for the CDR3: TGTGCCAGCAGCTTAGGGCAGGTTTCTGAAGCTTTCTTT. Translated: CASSLGQVSEAFF.

The chain combines TRBV6-5 with TRBJ2-7, with 7 bases fitting TRBD1. This CDR3 has 14 residues. After removal of 5 bases from V and 4 bases from J, the junction contained 8 bases not matched to a gene. Germline-derived CDR1 and CDR2 are MNHEY and SVGAGI. The CDR3 reads CASSDRDSFYEQYF. The CDR3 bases are TGTGCCAGCAGTGACCGGGACAGTTTTTACGAGCAGTACTTC.

The table lists this clone with a count of one. V gene TRBV2 combines with J gene TRBJ1-1; D may be TRBD1 (5 bases). The CDR3 spans 12 residues. The V gene's germline CDR1 is SNHLY and CDR2 FYNNEI. V lost 7 bases, J lost 5 bases, and 11 bases lay in between. CDR3 nucleotide sequence: TGTGCCAGCACCCCAGGGCGGACTGAAGCTTTCTTT. It yields the protein CASTPGRTEAFF.

This chain joins TRBV7-9 and TRBJ2-7; 8 bases align to TRBD2. With 5 bases clipped from V and 7 bases from J, the junction kept 13 bases outside the gene matches. CDR3 length: 15 residues. From germline, CDR1 is SEHNR and CDR2 FQNEAQ (reference sequence). The CDR3 DNA reads as TGTGCCAGCAGCACCCCCGACGGGGGGGAATTTGAGCAGTACTTC. Translation gives CASSTPDGGEFEQYF.

The CDR3, as DNA: TGTGCCAGTAGACTCCGGGACAGCTACGAGCAGTACTTC. Translated, it gives CASRLRDSYEQYF. The V call is TRBV19, the J call TRBJ2-7, with TRBD1 identical over 7 bases. In germline, CDR1 is LNHDA, CDR2 SQIVND (reference sequence). CDR3 size: 13 residues. V shed 6 bases, J shed 3 bases, and the junction held 5 bases outside the gene matches.

The genes are TRBV5-5 and TRBJ1-2; 7 nucleotides align to TRBD1. V was pared by 1 base and J by 4 bases, with 1 base of the junction left unmatched. Per the germline V gene, CDR1 is SGHKS and CDR2 is YYEKEE (reference sequence). CDR3 length: 13 residues. DNA for the CDR3: TGTGCCAGCAGCTTGAACAGGGGCTATGGCTACACCTTC. Amino acid sequence: CASSLNRGYGYTF.

The genes are TRBV2 and TRBJ2-7; the match to TRBD1 covers 8 bases. With V trimmed by 11 bases and J by 4 bases, 10 bases remained unmatched. The CDR3 is 13 residues long. Looked up from germline, CDR1 is SNHLY and CDR2 is FYNNEI. The CDR3 here is CAGSLQGAYEQYF. The CDR3 DNA reads as TGTGCCGGCTCACTGCAGGGGGCTTACGAGCAGTACTTC.

This chain joins TRBV7-8 and TRBJ2-2; possible D gene TRBD2, 6 bases. Germline-derived CDR1 and CDR2 are SGHVS and FQNEAQ. CDR3 length: 15 residues. The V end was cut by 6 bases, the J end by 1 base, with 12 bases between. The CDR3 sequence: CASRSVGGNTGELFF. The CDR3, as DNA: TGTGCCAGCAGGTCGGTCGGGGGGAACACCGGGGAGCTGTTTTTT.

This clone was observed a few times. This chain uses TRBV9 with TRBJ2-2; 10 bases line up with TRBD2. Germline V lookup: CDR1 SGDLS, CDR2 YYNGEE. The CDR3 totals 17 residues. Germline trimming cut 0 bases from V and 5 bases from J; bases unmatched to any gene: 7. The CDR3 DNA reads as TGTGCCAGCAGCGTAGACCCAGCGGGGGGGCCAACCGGGGAGCTGTTTTTT. This encodes CASSVDPAGGPTGELFF.

In nucleotides, the CDR3 is TGTGCCAGCAGCTTGAAGGGGGCGCGATTCCCCTACGAGCAGTACTTC. Protein product: CASSLKGARFPYEQYF. V and J are TRBV5-6 and TRBJ2-7; 7 bases line up with TRBD1. This CDR3 is 16 amino acids long. V trimming: 1 base; J trimming: 2 bases; junction bases outside the gene matches: 9. From germline, CDR1 is SGHDT and CDR2 YYEEEE.

The chain links TRBV11-2 to TRBJ2-7; 7 bases are shared with TRBD1. V lost 10 bases, J lost 0 bases, and 9 bases stayed unmatched. The germline V gene has CDR1 SGHAT and CDR2 FQNNGV. The CDR3 consists of 14 residues. DNA of the CDR3: TGTGCCACCCTGATGACAGGGTCCTCCTACGAGCAGTACTTC. This encodes CATLMTGSSYEQYF. Combining the CDR3 with reference TRBV11-2 and TRBJ2-7 gives the whole variable domain EAGVAQSPRYKIIEKRQSVAFWCNPISGHATLYWYQQILGQGPKLLIQFQNNGVVDDSQLPKDRFSAERLKGVDSTLKIQPAKLEDSAVYLCATLMTGSSYEQYFGPGTRLTVT.

The rearrangement uses TRBV28 and TRBJ2-7; D is undetermined. The CDR3 is 14 residues long. Germline lookup yields CDR1 MDHEN and CDR2 SYDVKM. The ends were cut back, 6 bases at V and 5 bases at J, with 17 bases in the middle. CDR3 bases: TGTGCCAGCAGAGCCGGTGGTGAGGCCGACGAGCAGTACTTC. Protein product: CASRAGGEADEQYF.

The chain uses TRBV7-3 and TRBJ2-5; 7 nucleotides line up with TRBD2. J lost 4 bases, V lost 5 bases, and 10 bases had no gene match. There are 15 residues in the CDR3. CDR1 is SGHTA and CDR2 is FQGTGA in the germline V gene. CDR3 loop: CASSQIGAGSETQYF. CDR3 bases: TGTGCCAGCAGCCAGATAGGAGCGGGATCAGAGACCCAGTACTTC.

The J gene is TRBJ2-1, the V gene TRBV18; 8 bases match TRBD1. V lost 3 bases, J lost 7 bases, and 2 bases stayed unmatched. Germline lookup yields CDR1 KGHSH and CDR2 LQKENI. The CDR3 is 13 residues long. The CDR3 nucleotides read TGTGCCAGCTCACCGACAGGGGTTAATGAGCAGTTCTTC. Its protein is CASSPTGVNEQFF.

The chain combines TRBV4-3 with TRBJ2-2; D gene ambiguous. The germline V and J ends were trimmed by 1 base and 0 bases, with 12 bases remaining between them. The CDR3 has 17 residues. Looked up from germline, CDR1 is LGHNA and CDR2 is YSLEER. CDR3 in DNA: TGCGCCAGCAGCCAAGTAGCCGTAGCTACGAACACCGGGGAGCTGTTTTTT. Its translation is CASSQVAVATNTGELFF.

The chain recombines TRBV15 with TRBJ2-7, with 7 bases aligning to TRBD1. Per the germline V gene, CDR1 is LNHNV and CDR2 is YYDKDF (reference sequence). After removal of 10 bases from V and 0 bases from J, the junction contained 12 bases not matched to a gene. The CDR3 sequence is 15 residues long. CDR3: CAISPRDSNSYEQYF. CDR3 nucleotide sequence: TGTGCCATTTCACCGAGGGACAGCAACTCCTACGAGCAGTACTTC.

This clone has just one count. This chain links TRBV25-1 with TRBJ1-6; 7 nucleotides align to TRBD1. V shed 4 bases and J 0 bases; nucleotides not matched to a gene: 3. The CDR3 length is 16 residues. Germline CDR1 is MGHDK and CDR2 is SYGVNS. CDR3 in amino acids: CASSAQGGSYNSPLHF. The CDR3 DNA reads as TGTGCCAGCAGTGCCCAGGGGGGCTCCTATAATTCACCCCTCCACTTT.

The chain is built from TRBV5-1 and TRBJ2-1; perhaps TRBD1 as D (5 bases). This CDR3 is 15 amino acids long. Trimming shortened V by 0 bases and J by 5 bases, and 12 bases separated the two germline ends. Germline CDR1 and CDR2: SGHRS and YFSETQ. This chain's CDR3 is CASSLVVSGNNEQFF. The CDR3 nucleotides are TGCGCCAGCAGCTTGGTGGTGTCAGGGAACAATGAGCAGTTCTTC.

In DNA, the CDR3 is TGTGCCACCAGCAGTCAGGCCCCTTGGGAGGTGCAGTTCTTC. Translation: CATSSQAPWEVQFF. The chain employs TRBV15 and TRBJ2-1; TRBD2 is a possible D gene (6 bases). Trimming removed 3 bases from V and 12 bases from J, with 18 bases in between. The CDR3 has 14 residues. CDR1 is LNHNV, CDR2 YYDKDF, per germline (reference sequence).